One sample yielded the 29 T cell receptor beta chains listed below, sequenced in a study of neoadjuvant anti-PD-1 for oral cavity cancer. This sample's time point: after neoadjuvant nivolumab, at surgical resection. Assay used: immunoSEQ multiplex PCR; TCRdb lists only in-frame clones, some missing. The sample has tens of thousands of clones, roughly nine tenths seen once. Sample: PBMCs, taken after nivolumab (anti-PD-1) treatment. The receptors were sampled from a person aged 40 to 85 with oral cavity squamous cell carcinoma.

The chain couples TRBV4-2 to TRBJ2-3; D unresolved. Trimming took off 4 bases at V and 5 bases at J, with 4 bases between the two ends. Germline V lookup: CDR1 LGHNA, CDR2 YNFKEQ. The CDR3 loop spans 11 amino acids. The CDR3 bases are TGTGCCAGCAGCCTTGGAGATACGCAGTATTTT. This translates into CASSLGDTQYF.

The V call is TRBV14, the J call TRBJ1-1, with D possibly TRBD1 on 5 matching bases. CDR1 SGHDN and CDR2 FVKESK come from the germline V gene. CDR3 length equals 15 residues. Trimming took off 1 base at V and 1 base at J, with 10 bases between the two ends. CDR3 amino acids: CASSQVGGSNTEAFF. The CDR3 bases are TGTGCCAGCAGCCAAGTGGGGGGGTCGAACACTGAAGCTTTCTTT.

The sample holds one count of this clone. The rearrangement links TRBV5-4 to TRBJ1-2; D remains ambiguous. Trimming pared 0 bases from V and 4 bases from J, leaving 10 bases between. The CDR3 totals 14 residues. Germline CDR1 SGHNT, CDR2 YYREEE (reference sequence). CDR3 nucleotides: TGTGCCAGCAGCTTGGCCTGGAGTCGCTATGGCTACACCTTC. This codes for CASSLAWSRYGYTF.

DNA for the CDR3: TGTGCCAGTAGTAGAGACAGGGTCGGTGGCAATCAGCCCCAGCATTTT. It specifies CASSRDRVGGNQPQHF. J is TRBJ1-5 and V is TRBV19, with 7 bases that match TRBD1. The germline gives CDR1 LNHDA, CDR2 SQIVND (reference sequence). With 4 bases clipped from V and 2 bases from J, the junction kept 8 bases outside the gene matches. The CDR3 runs to 16 residues.

The rearrangement uses TRBV11-2 and TRBJ2-1; TRBD2 aligns across 13 bases. CDR3 length equals 18 residues. Germline V lookup: CDR1 SGHAT, CDR2 FQNNGV. The junction had 19 bases not matched to a gene; V was cut back by 7 bases and J by 10 bases. The CDR3 is CASTDRRLAGGAGREQFF. In DNA, the CDR3 is TGTGCCAGCACCGATAGGAGACTAGCGGGGGGCGCGGGTCGGGAGCAGTTCTTC.

The chain employs TRBV5-1 and TRBJ2-1, with D tentatively TRBD2 (5 bases). Germline assignment: CDR1 SGHRS and CDR2 YFSETQ. CDR3 length: 14 residues. Trimming removed 7 bases at V and 0 bases at J, with 11 bases between. The CDR3 spells CASGERSSYNEQFF. For the CDR3, the DNA is TGCGCCAGCGGGGAGAGGAGCTCCTACAATGAGCAGTTCTTC.

The chain has TRBV28 and TRBJ2-6; D is ambiguous. The CDR3 runs to 16 residues. Germline V gene data show CDR1 as MDHEN and CDR2 as SYDVKM. V shed 5 bases and J shed 0 bases, with 11 bases lying between them. This CDR3 reads CASSVQSSSGANVLTF. In nucleotides, the CDR3 is TGTGCCAGCAGTGTACAGAGTTCCTCTGGGGCCAACGTCCTGACTTTC.

The V and J genes are TRBV11-2 and TRBJ2-3, with no clear D. The ends were cut back, 5 bases at V and 3 bases at J, with 6 bases in the middle. This CDR3 spans 12 amino acids. Germline CDR1 SGHAT, CDR2 FQNNGV. In nucleotides, the CDR3 is TGTGCCAGCAGCCCCGGGACAGATACGCAGTATTTT. Its protein product is CASSPGTDTQYF.

Note on this clone: A read error may produce the germline difference seen at one junction end. This chain joins TRBV6-5 and TRBJ2-1, with D unclear. The CDR3 length is 11 residues. Germline V lookup: CDR1 MNHEY, CDR2 SVGAGI. Here the CDR3 DNA reads TGTGCCAGCAGCCTGTACACTGAGCAGTTCTTC. Its translation: CASSLYTEQFF.

The rearrangement joins TRBV6-5 to TRBJ1-3, with TRBD1 matching over 7 bases. Trimming took 11 bases from V and 6 from J; bases not matched to a gene: 13. CDR3 size: 14 residues. CDR1 and CDR2 (germline): MNHEY, SVGAGI. CDR3 sequence: CAGRLETGQNTIYF. CDR3 in DNA: TGTGCCGGCCGTCTCGAGACAGGGCAAAACACCATATATTTT.

V usage is TRBV7-9 and J usage is TRBJ2-7; the D is unclear. The germline V and J ends were trimmed by 5 bases and 2 bases, with 7 bases remaining between them. The CDR3 has 12 amino acids. Germline V CDR1 and CDR2: SEHNR, FQNEAQ (reference sequence). CDR3 sequence (DNA): TGTGCCAGCAGCCCCCGGCCCTACGAGCAGTACTTC. It codes for CASSPRPYEQYF.

The chain links TRBV9 to TRBJ2-7; TRBD1 agrees at 9 bases. This CDR3 region has 15 residues. Germline CDR1 SGDLS, CDR2 YYNGEE. Trimming cost V 4 bases and J 4 bases; bases outside gene matches: 9. DNA for the CDR3: TGTGCCAGCAGCCCGGGGGACAGGGCGGTATACGAGCAGTACTTC. Amino acids: CASSPGDRAVYEQYF.

The chain links TRBV30 to TRBJ2-2; D tentatively reads TRBD1 or TRBD2 (6 bases each). CDR1 and CDR2 from the germline V gene are GTSNPN and SVGIG (reference sequence). The V end was cut by 5 bases, the J end by 7 bases, with 17 bases between. The CDR3 runs 14 residues. The CDR3 coding sequence is TGTGCCTGGGGAGGGGGAGTCTACGTCGGGGAGCTGTTTTTT. It codes for CAWGGGVYVGELFF.

This chain uses TRBV30 with TRBJ2-7, with D tentatively TRBD1 or TRBD2 (5 bases each). The CDR3 is 13 amino acids. Per germline, CDR1 GTSNPN and CDR2 SVGIG (reference sequence). The ends were cut back, 7 bases at V and 2 bases at J, with 15 bases in the middle. CDR3 sequence: CALHRDGTYEQYF. DNA for the CDR3: TGTGCCTTGCACCGGGACGGAACCTACGAGCAGTACTTC.

This clone was picked up one time. The chain couples TRBV5-1 to TRBJ2-3, with 8 bases fitting TRBD2. The CDR3 is 17 residues long. Germline CDR1 SGHRS, CDR2 YFSETQ. V lost 4 bases and J lost 4; bases outside the gene matches: 14. The CDR3 nucleotides are TGCGCCAGCAGCCTCCCTAGTGCGGGAGGCGGATCAGATACGCAGTATTTT. Translation: CASSLPSAGGGSDTQYF.

The genes are TRBV5-5 and TRBJ2-4; 8 bases align to TRBD1. CDR3 length equals 14 residues. Germline V gene sequence: CDR1 SGHKS, CDR2 YYEKEE (reference sequence). The V and J ends lost 4 bases and 8 bases, in that order; junction bases with no gene match: 8. CDR3 protein: CASSHRGQGDIQYF. The CDR3 coding sequence is TGTGCCAGCAGCCACCGCGGACAGGGTGACATTCAGTACTTC.

The CDR3 protein is CASSSNSNQPQHF. The DNA of the CDR3 is TGTGCCAGCAGTTCAAATAGCAATCAGCCCCAGCATTTT. This chain joins TRBV11-1 and TRBJ1-5; D gene uncertain. V was pared by 6 bases and J by 0 bases, with 6 bases between. Germline V lookup: CDR1 SGHAT, CDR2 FQDESV (reference sequence). The CDR3 sequence is 13 residues long.

The gene calls are TRBV5-1 and TRBJ2-5; unclear D gene. The germline CDR1 and CDR2 sequences are SGHRS and YFSETQ. V lost 8 bases to trimming and J lost 1 base, with 12 bases between them. The CDR3 is 13 amino acids. The CDR3 coding sequence is TGCGCCAGTGGAGATACTCTCCAAGAGACCCAGTACTTC. Encoded protein: CASGDTLQETQYF.

Comment on this clone: This specimen includes other DNA sequences encoding the same CDR3. The chain has TRBV6-1 and TRBJ1-1; D might be TRBD1 (6 bases). The germline V and J ends were trimmed by 7 bases and 11 bases, with 20 bases remaining between them. This CDR3 region has 13 residues. Germline CDR1 is MNHNS and CDR2 is SASEGT. The CDR3 nucleotides read TGTGCCAGCATCGTTAAGGGGGGACGTGAGGCTTTCTTT. It translates to CASIVKGGREAFF.

This clone was counted only a few times. The chain has TRBV9 and TRBJ1-5; D gene ambiguous. The length of the CDR3 is 13 residues. Germline CDR1 is SGDLS and CDR2 is YYNGEE. Deletions cut 2 bases from V and 6 bases from J, with 9 bases between. CDR3 in DNA: TGTGCCAGCAGCGTGTGGGGTTCTCAGCCCCAGCATTTT. Translated: CASSVWGSQPQHF. Supplemented by reference TRBV9 and TRBJ1-5, the full variable domain reads DSGVTQTPKHLITATGQRVTLRCSPRSGDLSVYWYQQSLDQGLQFLIQYYNGEERAKGNILERFSAQQFPDLHSELNLSSLELGDSALYFCASSVWGSQPQHFGDGTRLSIL.

This clone turned up a few times. The V and J genes are TRBV30 and TRBJ1-1; D possibly corresponds to TRBD1 (6 bases). From germline, CDR1 is GTSNPN and CDR2 SVGIG (reference sequence). This CDR3 has 14 amino acids. Trimming took 5 bases from V and 6 from J, leaving 19 bases between them. CDR3 bases: TGTGCCTGGGGTACAGGGTTTTCGACCCCTGAAGCTTTCTTT. Its protein is CAWGTGFSTPEAFF. The entire variable domain, with the rest obtained from reference TRBV30 and TRBJ1-1, is as follows: SQTIHQWPATLVQPVGSPLSLECTVEGTSNPNLYWYRQAAGRGLQLLFYSVGIGQISSEVPQNLSASRPQDRQFILSSKKLLLSDSGFYLCAWGTGFSTPEAFFGQGTRLTVV.

CDR3 protein: CAWSEPGTGNQPQHF. The CDR3 nucleotides are TGTGCCTGGAGTGAGCCTGGGACAGGCAATCAGCCCCAGCATTTT. V usage is TRBV30 and J usage is TRBJ1-5; 7 bases are a match to TRBD1. The CDR3 spans 15 residues. The V and J ends lost 1 base and 2 bases, in that order; junction bases with no gene match: 5. In germline, CDR1 is GTSNPN, CDR2 SVGIG (reference sequence).

The rearrangement joins TRBV2 to TRBJ2-5, with a possible D match to TRBD2 (5 bases). V gave up 7 bases and J gave up 2 bases, with 20 bases separating them. This CDR3 comprises 16 residues. CDR1 is SNHLY, CDR2 FYNNEI, per germline. CDR3 amino acids: CASKKVWEMGQETQYF. The CDR3 bases are TGTGCCAGCAAAAAAGTATGGGAGATGGGGCAAGAGACCCAGTACTTC.

The chain joins TRBV6-5 to TRBJ2-7; TRBD1 matches 9 bases. Looked up from germline, CDR1 is MNHEY and CDR2 is SVGAGI. This CDR3 is 15 amino acids long. The V and J ends lost 6 bases and 3 bases, in that order; junction bases with no gene match: 9. CDR3 residues: CASRLTGTGYYEQYF. The CDR3 coding sequence is TGTGCCAGCAGGCTAACCGGGACAGGGTACTACGAGCAGTACTTC.

This chain joins TRBV5-1 and TRBJ2-3; possibly TRBD1 or TRBD2 for D (6 bases each). Trimming shortened V by 1 base and J by 4 bases, and 13 bases separated the two germline ends. This CDR3 has 15 amino acids. Germline assignment: CDR1 SGHRS and CDR2 YFSETQ. The CDR3 DNA reads TGCGCCAGCAGCTTGTCGGGGGCTAGCGCAGATACGCAGTATTTT. This translates into CASSLSGASADTQYF.

The rearrangement uses TRBV25-1 and TRBJ2-2; D not resolved. The CDR3 length is 13 residues. Germline V gene sequence: CDR1 MGHDK, CDR2 SYGVNS. Trimming left V 2 bases short and J 3 bases short, with 4 bases between. The CDR3 bases are TGTGCCAGCAGTGAAATTGACACCGGGGAGCTGTTTTTT. Amino acid sequence: CASSEIDTGELFF.

J is TRBJ1-6 and V is TRBV5-1; D unresolved. The CDR3 runs 14 residues. Trimming removed 5 bases from V and 7 bases from J, with 13 bases in between. Germline CDR1 SGHRS, CDR2 YFSETQ. In DNA form, the CDR3 reads TGCGCCAGCAGAAGCCAGGTGGGAAATTCACCCCTCCACTTT. Protein: CASRSQVGNSPLHF. Filled out from reference TRBV5-1 and TRBJ1-6, the complete variable domain reads KAGVTQTPRYLIKTRGQQVTLSCSPISGHRSVSWYQQTPGQGLQFLFEYFSETQRNKGNFPGRFSGRQFSNSRSEMNVSTLELGDSALYLCASRSQVGNSPLHFGNGTRLTVT.

V and J are TRBV6-6 and TRBJ1-1; D gene uncertain. Germline V gives CDR1 MNHNY, CDR2 SVGAGI (reference sequence). V shed 10 bases and J shed 2 bases, with 8 bases lying between them. The CDR3 is 11 amino acids. CDR3 in DNA: TGTGCCATCAGACGAAACACTGAAGCTTTCTTT. Encoded protein: CAIRRNTEAFF.

The chain is built from TRBV5-1 and TRBJ1-4, with D unclear. Germline V gene lookup returns CDR1 SGHRS and CDR2 YFSETQ. CDR3 length equals 15 residues. The V gene lost 0 bases and the J gene lost 8 bases, with 14 bases spanning the gap. The CDR3 bases are TGCGCCAGCAGCTTGGTGGGCAGGTCGGACGAAAAACTGTTTTTT. It is translated as CASSLVGRSDEKLFF.